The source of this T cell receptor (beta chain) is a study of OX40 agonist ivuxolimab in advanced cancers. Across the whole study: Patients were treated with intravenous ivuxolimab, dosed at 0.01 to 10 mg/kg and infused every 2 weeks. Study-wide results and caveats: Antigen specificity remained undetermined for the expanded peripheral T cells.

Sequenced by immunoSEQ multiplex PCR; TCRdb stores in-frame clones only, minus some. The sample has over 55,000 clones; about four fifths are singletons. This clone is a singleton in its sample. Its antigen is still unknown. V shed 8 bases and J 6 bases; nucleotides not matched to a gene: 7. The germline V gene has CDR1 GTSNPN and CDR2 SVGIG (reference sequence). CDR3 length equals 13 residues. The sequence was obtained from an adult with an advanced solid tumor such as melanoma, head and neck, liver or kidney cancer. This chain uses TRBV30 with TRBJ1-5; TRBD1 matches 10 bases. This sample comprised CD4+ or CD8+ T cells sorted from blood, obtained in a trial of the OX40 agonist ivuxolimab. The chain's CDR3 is CAATGTGAQPQHF. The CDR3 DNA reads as TGTGCCGCGACCGGGACAGGGGCTCAGCCCCAGCATTTT.